Below, 25 T cell receptor beta chains from the same sample are listed, as sequenced in a study of CD8+CD57+ T cells in acquired aplastic anemia. According to the study, genomic DNA was the template for TCR beta VDJ and CDR3 profiling. TCRdb re-called the reads through MiXCR, storing one row per CDR3 protein. The data hold about 220,000 distinct CDR3 sequences, with almost 35% observed a single time. Material for sequencing was sorted CD4+, CD8+, or CD8+CD57+ T cells (not recorded which) from PBMCs. All receptors derive from a human donor in good health, serving as a control.

V gene TRBV2 combines with J gene TRBJ2-5; D is ambiguous. V dropped 3 bases and J dropped 2 bases, with 10 bases sitting between them. Germline CDR1 reads SNHLY; CDR2 reads FYNNEI. The CDR3 is 14 amino acids. As DNA, the CDR3 is TGTGCCAGCAGTGAGCTGACCGGACAAGAGACCCAGTACTTC. Protein sequence: CASSELTGQETQYF.

The chain carries TRBV20-1 and TRBJ2-3; 14 positions agree with TRBD2. The CDR3 is 16 amino acids. Germline assignment: CDR1 DFQATT and CDR2 SNEGSKA (reference sequence). The trim removed 1 base at V and 5 bases at J, leaving 5 bases unmatched. The CDR3 coding sequence is TGCAGTGCTAGAGGACTAGCGGGGGGGGGGATAGATACGCAGTATTTT. Its protein product is CSARGLAGGGIDTQYF.

This clonotype has a handful of counts. The gene calls are TRBV4-1 and TRBJ2-7; 9 nucleotides agree with TRBD2. V shed 7 bases and J 1 base; nucleotides not matched to a gene: 8. This CDR3 is 15 amino acids long. CDR1 is MGHRA, CDR2 YSYEKL, per germline. CDR3 residues: CASTRVAGDSYEQYF. For the CDR3, the DNA is TGCGCCAGCACCCGGGTAGCGGGAGATTCCTACGAGCAGTACTTC.

This chain's CDR3 is CAISAGGGEETQYF. The DNA of the CDR3 is TGTGCCATCAGTGCGGGGGGCGGGGAAGAGACCCAGTACTTC. This sequence joins TRBV10-3 and TRBJ2-5; TRBD2 might be the D (7 bases). Germline values: CDR1 ENHRY, CDR2 SYGVKD. The CDR3 totals 14 residues. V lost 4 bases and J 3 bases, leaving 12 bases between the germline ends.

This clonotype was counted ten times or more. The chain recombines TRBV2 with TRBJ2-1, with TRBD2 matching over 13 bases. V shed 6 bases and J 13 bases; nucleotides not matched to a gene: 12. The germline V gene encodes CDR1 SNHLY and CDR2 FYNNEI. The CDR3 totals 15 residues. CDR3 sequence: CASSRQGLAGVSQFF. CDR3 DNA: TGTGCCAGCAGCCGACAAGGACTAGCGGGAGTATCTCAGTTCTTC.

This clonotype was observed a handful of times. V and J are TRBV5-5 and TRBJ1-1; the match to TRBD1 covers 10 bases. Germline assignment: CDR1 SGHKS and CDR2 YYEKEE (reference sequence). After removal of 4 bases from V and 3 bases from J, the junction contained 6 bases not matched to a gene. This CDR3 region has 15 residues. The CDR3 sequence is CASSRQGASDTEAFF. CDR3 DNA: TGTGCCAGCAGCCGACAGGGGGCGAGTGACACTGAAGCTTTCTTT. Full variable domain (missing parts from reference TRBV5-5 and TRBJ1-1): DAGVTQSPTHLIKTRGQQVTLRCSPISGHKSVSWYQQVLGQGPQFIFQYYEKEERGRGNFPDRFSARQFPNYSSELNVNALLLGDSALYLCASSRQGASDTEAFFGQGTRLTVV.

At least ten counts were recorded for this clonotype. J is TRBJ1-1 and V is TRBV9; D is possibly TRBD1 (6 bases). Germline CDR1 is SGDLS and CDR2 is YYNGEE. Trimming took off 2 bases at V and 0 bases at J, with 17 bases between the two ends. The CDR3 runs 17 residues. The CDR3 DNA reads TGTGCCAGCAGCGTCGATAGGGACAAGATCATGAACACTGAAGCTTTCTTT. Residues: CASSVDRDKIMNTEAFF.

The rearrangement links TRBV19 to TRBJ1-2, with TRBD1 as a possible D gene (5 bases). From germline, CDR1 is LNHDA and CDR2 SQIVND (reference sequence). The V gene lost 5 bases and the J gene lost 8 bases, with 18 bases spanning the gap. The CDR3 runs to 14 residues. CDR3 in DNA: TGTGCCAGTAGTGCACAGGAGGCCCCTCCCGGCTACACCTTC. Translating gives CASSAQEAPPGYTF.

The rearrangement uses TRBV7-8 and TRBJ1-1, with 7 bases lining up with TRBD1. The V segment lost 5 bases and the J segment 5 bases; nucleotides outside the gene matches: 20. The CDR3 extends over 18 amino acids. The V gene's germline CDR1 is SGHVS and CDR2 FQNEAQ. The DNA of the CDR3 is TGTGCCAGCAGCCGCGGGGGCGGGACAGCATTAGGAGGAACTGAAGCTTTCTTT. Protein product: CASSRGGGTALGGTEAFF.

This rearrangement joins TRBV5-1 to TRBJ2-5; 7 nucleotides match TRBD1. Losses at the gene ends were 2 bases for V and 5 bases for J; bases not matched to a gene: 6. Germline V gives CDR1 SGHRS, CDR2 YFSETQ. The CDR3 totals 14 residues. CDR3 bases: TGCGCCAGCAGCTTCATCCCGACAGGGGAGACCCAGTACTTC. As protein: CASSFIPTGETQYF.

This clonotype showed up many times. The genes are TRBV2 and TRBJ1-5; D might be TRBD1 (5 bases). Germline-derived CDR1 and CDR2 are SNHLY and FYNNEI. V lost 7 bases and J lost 1, with 8 bases in between. The CDR3 loop spans 13 amino acids. The CDR3 region has the DNA TGTGCCAGCACTGGGGACAGCAATCAGCCCCAGCATTTT. Its protein is CASTGDSNQPQHF.

The chain employs TRBV6-1 and TRBJ1-4; no definite D call. V shed 5 bases and J shed 10 bases, with 20 bases lying between them. There are 15 residues in the CDR3. In germline, CDR1 is MNHNS, CDR2 SASEGT. The CDR3 bases are TGTGCCAGCAGTCCAAATAGTTTAATTTCAGGAAAACTGTTTTTT. Translation gives CASSPNSLISGKLFF.

Note on this clonotype: A read error may be the cause here, since a much bigger clone is one base away. The chain employs TRBV20-1 and TRBJ2-5; D call uncertain. Germline V gene data show CDR1 as DFQATT and CDR2 as SNEGSKA (reference sequence). Trimming shortened V by 0 bases and J by 5 bases, and 13 bases separated the two germline ends. There are 14 residues in the CDR3. CDR3 region: CSARDASTVETQYF. The CDR3 DNA sequence: TGCAGTGCTAGAGATGCCTCGACGGTTGAGACCCAGTACTTC.

This clonotype has more than one count but fewer than ten. The V and J genes are TRBV11-1 and TRBJ2-6; D is possibly TRBD1 (6 bases). CDR1 and CDR2 from the germline V gene are SGHAT and FQDESV (reference sequence). The CDR3 has 18 residues. The ends were cut back, 6 bases at V and 0 bases at J, with 18 bases in the middle. CDR3 loop: CASRQGRQAHSGANVLTF. In DNA form, the CDR3 reads TGTGCCAGCAGGCAGGGGCGGCAGGCTCACTCTGGGGCCAACGTCCTGACTTTC.

This clonotype was seen ten or more times. The rearrangement uses TRBV7-2 and TRBJ2-7; D is possibly TRBD1 (6 bases). Trimming stripped 5 bases from V and 2 bases from J, with 16 bases between. Germline lookup yields CDR1 SGHTA and CDR2 FQGNSA. The CDR3 loop spans 15 amino acids. In DNA, the CDR3 is TGTGCCAGCAGCCCCAACAGGGATGTAACCTACGAGCAGTACTTC. Translating gives CASSPNRDVTYEQYF.

With respect to this clonotype: One junction end does not reproduce the germline sequence, and a read error may be involved. The chain is built from TRBV20-1 and TRBJ1-5; D is unclear. The CDR3 is 12 residues long. Germline lookup yields CDR1 DFQATT and CDR2 SNEGSKA (reference sequence). The CDR3 protein is CSLSSGFQPQHF. The DNA for the CDR3 is TGTAGTCTCTCTTCGGGGTTTCAGCCCCAGCATTTT.

Comment on this clonotype: The junction departs from germline at one end; a sequencing error may be responsible. The chain carries TRBV25-1 and TRBJ1-3; D ambiguous. This CDR3 comprises 14 residues. CDR1 MGHDK and CDR2 SYGVNS come from the germline V gene. CDR3 bases: TGTGCCGGCAGTGCGTCAGCCTCTGGAAACACCATATACTTT. Amino acids: CAGSASASGNTIYF.

The rearrangement links TRBV25-1 to TRBJ1-5, with D perhaps TRBD1 (6 bases). Germline CDR1 and CDR2: MGHDK and SYGVNS. The CDR3 runs to 16 residues. The V end was cut by 3 bases, the J end by 11 bases, with 23 bases between. The CDR3 region is CASSDRTSGGAETQHF. As DNA, the CDR3 is TGTGCCAGCAGTGATAGGACTAGCGGGGGGGCAGAGACCCAGCATTTT.

The rearrangement links TRBV3-1 to TRBJ1-1, with 7 bases aligning to TRBD1. Germline loops: CDR1 LGHDT, CDR2 YNNKEL (reference sequence). CDR3 size: 13 residues. V was clipped by 4 bases and J by 8 bases; unmatched bases: 7. CDR3 DNA sequence: TGTGCCAGCAGCCCAGTGGGACAGACGGAAGCTTTCTTT. Its protein is CASSPVGQTEAFF.

The chain is built from TRBV11-2 and TRBJ2-1; D is uncertain. The V and J ends lost 1 base and 5 bases respectively, with 6 bases between them. The CDR3 spans 13 residues. Per the germline V gene, CDR1 is SGHAT and CDR2 is FQNNGV. The CDR3 spells CASSLALDNEQFF. The DNA of the CDR3 is TGTGCCAGCAGCTTAGCTCTGGACAATGAGCAGTTCTTC.

This chain connects TRBV15 to TRBJ1-2, with D possibly TRBD1 on 5 matching bases. Germline V gene lookup returns CDR1 LNHNV and CDR2 YYDKDF (reference sequence). The CDR3 spans 13 residues. V lost 5 bases and J lost 10, with 17 bases in between. The CDR3: CATSRGDAGFYTF. Written as DNA, the CDR3 is TGTGCCACCAGCCGGGGGGACGCCGGGTTCTACACCTTC.

This clonotype has a count of ten or more. The gene calls are TRBV29-1 and TRBJ2-5; D may be TRBD1 (7 bases). Germline CDR1 is SQVTM and CDR2 is ANQGSEA. The V end lost 3 bases, the J end lost 5 bases, and 19 bases lay between the germline ends. The CDR3 is made up of 15 amino acids. The CDR3 region is CSVEGVSGGLETQYF. CDR3 bases: TGCAGCGTTGAGGGGGTTTCAGGGGGGCTCGAGACCCAGTACTTC.

The chain is built from TRBV5-1 and TRBJ2-3, with D hard to call. CDR1 is SGHRS, CDR2 YFSETQ, per germline. The V end lost 4 bases, the J end lost 7 bases, and 10 bases lay between the germline ends. The CDR3 is 12 residues long. In DNA form, the CDR3 reads TGCGCCAGCAGCCCAGACAAAAATACGCAGTATTTT. Protein product: CASSPDKNTQYF.

Details on this clonotype: In this CDR3 the conserved last residue, phenylalanine or tryptophan, is missing, so a read error is likely. The V gene is TRBV25-1, the J gene TRBJ2-7, with D unclear. This CDR3 region has 17 residues. V was shortened by 7 bases and J by 0 bases, with 22 bases between the two germline ends. CDR1 and CDR2 from the germline V gene are MGHDK and SYGVNS. The CDR3 DNA follows: TGTGCCAGCACCAACCCGGCCGGGTCATCCCACTCCTACGAGCAGTACCTC. The encoded protein is CASTNPAGSSHSYEQYL.

This clonotype was seen only a few times. The rearrangement links TRBV2 to TRBJ2-7; D is possibly TRBD1 or TRBD2 (6 bases each). The CDR3 length is 15 residues. The germline CDR1 and CDR2 sequences are SNHLY and FYNNEI. Trimming removed 5 bases at V and 0 bases at J, with 14 bases between. The CDR3 DNA is TGTGCCAGCAGTTTATCCGGGGGCAGCTCCTACGAGCAGTACTTC. Its protein is CASSLSGGSSYEQYF.